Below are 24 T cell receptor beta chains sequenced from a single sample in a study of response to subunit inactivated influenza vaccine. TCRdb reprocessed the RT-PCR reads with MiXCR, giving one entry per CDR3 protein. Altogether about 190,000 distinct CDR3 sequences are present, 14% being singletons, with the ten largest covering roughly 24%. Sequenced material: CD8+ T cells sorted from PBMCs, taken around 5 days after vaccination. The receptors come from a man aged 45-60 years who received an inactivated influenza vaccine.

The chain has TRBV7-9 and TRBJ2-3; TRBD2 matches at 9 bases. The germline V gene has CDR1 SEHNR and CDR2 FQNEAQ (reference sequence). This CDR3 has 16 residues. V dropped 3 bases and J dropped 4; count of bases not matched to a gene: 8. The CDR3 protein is CASSFYFAGGADTQYF. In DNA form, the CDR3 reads TGTGCCAGCAGCTTTTATTTTGCGGGAGGGGCAGATACGCAGTATTTT. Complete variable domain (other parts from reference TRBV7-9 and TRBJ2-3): DTGVSQNPRHKITKRGQNVTFRCDPISEHNRLYWYRQTLGQGPEFLTYFQNEAQLEKSRLLSDRFSAERPKGSFSTLEIQRTEQGDSAMYLCASSFYFAGGADTQYFGPGTRLTVL.

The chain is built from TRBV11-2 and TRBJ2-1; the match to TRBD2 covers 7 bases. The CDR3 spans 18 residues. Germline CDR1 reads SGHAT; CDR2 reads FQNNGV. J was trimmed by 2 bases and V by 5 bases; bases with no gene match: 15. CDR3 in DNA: TGTGCCAGCAGCCGATACCAATATAGGGAGGGTCCCTACAATGAGCAGTTCTTC. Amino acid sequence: CASSRYQYREGPYNEQFF.

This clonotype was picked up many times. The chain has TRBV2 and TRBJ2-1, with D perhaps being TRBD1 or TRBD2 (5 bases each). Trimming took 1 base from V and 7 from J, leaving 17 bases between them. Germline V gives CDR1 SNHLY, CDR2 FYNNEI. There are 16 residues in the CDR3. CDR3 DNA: TGTGCCAGCAGTGAAGGACGACACAGGTCGGGAAATGAGCAGTTCTTC. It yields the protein CASSEGRHRSGNEQFF.

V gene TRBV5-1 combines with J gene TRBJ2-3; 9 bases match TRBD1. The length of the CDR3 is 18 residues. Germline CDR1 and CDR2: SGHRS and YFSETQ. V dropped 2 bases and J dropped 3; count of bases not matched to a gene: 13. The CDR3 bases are TGCGCCAGCAGCTTTACAGGGGGCGAGTTGGTTGGGACAGATACGCAGTATTTT. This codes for CASSFTGGELVGTDTQYF.

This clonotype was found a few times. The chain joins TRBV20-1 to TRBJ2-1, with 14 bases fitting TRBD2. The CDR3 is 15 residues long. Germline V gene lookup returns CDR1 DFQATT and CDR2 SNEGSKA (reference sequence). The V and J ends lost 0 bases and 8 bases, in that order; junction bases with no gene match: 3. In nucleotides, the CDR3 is TGCAGTGCTAGAGACCCGGGACTAGCGGGAGATGAGCAGTTCTTC. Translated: CSARDPGLAGDEQFF.

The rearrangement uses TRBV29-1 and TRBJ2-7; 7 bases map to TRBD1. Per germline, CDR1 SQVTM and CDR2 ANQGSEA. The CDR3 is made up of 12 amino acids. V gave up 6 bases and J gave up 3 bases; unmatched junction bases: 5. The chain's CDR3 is CSVEGQYYEQYF. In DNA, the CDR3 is TGCAGCGTAGAGGGACAGTACTACGAGCAGTACTTC.

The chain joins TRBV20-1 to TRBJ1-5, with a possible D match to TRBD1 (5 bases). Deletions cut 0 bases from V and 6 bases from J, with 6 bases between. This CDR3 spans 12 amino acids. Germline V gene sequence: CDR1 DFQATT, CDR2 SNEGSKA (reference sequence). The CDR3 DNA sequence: TGCAGTGCTAGAGAGGGGACTCAGCCCCAGCATTTT. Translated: CSAREGTQPQHF.

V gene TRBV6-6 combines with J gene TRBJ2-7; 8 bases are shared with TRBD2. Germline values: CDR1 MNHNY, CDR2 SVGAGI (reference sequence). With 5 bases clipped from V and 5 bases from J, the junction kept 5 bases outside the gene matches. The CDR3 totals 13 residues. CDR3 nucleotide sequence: TGTGCCAGCAGTCCGGGAGGGAGGAACGAGCAGTACTTC. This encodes CASSPGGRNEQYF.

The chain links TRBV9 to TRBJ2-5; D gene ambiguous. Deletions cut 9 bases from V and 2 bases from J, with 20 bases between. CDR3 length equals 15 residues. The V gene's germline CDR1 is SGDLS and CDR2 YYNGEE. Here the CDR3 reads CATPLVDLQQETQYF. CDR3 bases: TGTGCCACCCCCCTCGTAGATCTTCAACAAGAGACCCAGTACTTC. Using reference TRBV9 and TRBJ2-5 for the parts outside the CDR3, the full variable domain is DSGVTQTPKHLITATGQRVTLRCSPRSGDLSVYWYQQSLDQGLQFLIQYYNGEERAKGNILERFSAQQFPDLHSELNLSSLELGDSALYFCATPLVDLQQETQYFGPGTRLLVL.

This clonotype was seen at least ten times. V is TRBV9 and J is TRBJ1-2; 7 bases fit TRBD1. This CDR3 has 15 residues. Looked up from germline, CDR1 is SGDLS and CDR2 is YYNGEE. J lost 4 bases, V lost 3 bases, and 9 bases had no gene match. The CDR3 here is CASSAIPSGGYGYTF. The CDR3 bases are TGTGCCAGCAGCGCCATACCCTCAGGGGGCTATGGCTACACCTTC.

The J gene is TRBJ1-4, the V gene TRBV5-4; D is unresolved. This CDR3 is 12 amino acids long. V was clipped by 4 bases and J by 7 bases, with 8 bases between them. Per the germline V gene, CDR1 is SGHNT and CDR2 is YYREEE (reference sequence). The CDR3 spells CASSGRGEKLFF. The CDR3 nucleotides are TGTGCCAGCAGCGGTAGAGGTGAAAAACTGTTTTTT.

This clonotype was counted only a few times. CDR3 region: CSARDGGRAEETQYF. The DNA for the CDR3 is TGCAGTGCTAGAGATGGCGGGAGGGCCGAGGAGACCCAGTACTTC. The chain recombines TRBV20-1 with TRBJ2-5, with 9 bases matching TRBD2. Germline assignment: CDR1 DFQATT and CDR2 SNEGSKA (reference sequence). V lost 0 bases, J lost 5 bases, and 7 bases stayed unmatched. The CDR3 is 15 amino acids.

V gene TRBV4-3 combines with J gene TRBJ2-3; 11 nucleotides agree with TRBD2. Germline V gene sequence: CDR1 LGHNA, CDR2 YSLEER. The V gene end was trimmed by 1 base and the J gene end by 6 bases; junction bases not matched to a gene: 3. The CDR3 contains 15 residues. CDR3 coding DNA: TGCGCCAGCAGCCAAGGACTAGCGGGGTCGGATACGCAGTATTTT. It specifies CASSQGLAGSDTQYF.

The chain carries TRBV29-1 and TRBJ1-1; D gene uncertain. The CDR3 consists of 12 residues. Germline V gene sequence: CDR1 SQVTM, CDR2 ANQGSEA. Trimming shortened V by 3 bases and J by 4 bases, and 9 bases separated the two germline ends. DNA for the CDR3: TGCAGCGTTGATACCGGGTCCACTGAAGCTTTCTTT. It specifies CSVDTGSTEAFF.

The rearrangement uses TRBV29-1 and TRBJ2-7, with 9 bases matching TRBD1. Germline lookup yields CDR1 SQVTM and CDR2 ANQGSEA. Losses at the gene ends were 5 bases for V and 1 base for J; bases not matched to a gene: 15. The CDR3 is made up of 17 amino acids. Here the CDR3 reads CSVTGQGILDPSYEQYF. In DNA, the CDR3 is TGCAGCGTTACTGGACAGGGGATTCTCGACCCATCCTACGAGCAGTACTTC.

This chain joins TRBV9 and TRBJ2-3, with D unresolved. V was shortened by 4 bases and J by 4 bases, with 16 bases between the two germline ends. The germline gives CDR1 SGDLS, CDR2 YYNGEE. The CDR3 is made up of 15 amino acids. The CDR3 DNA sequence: TGTGCCAGCAGCCGTTCACTAAATCTCGCAGATACGCAGTATTTT. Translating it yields CASSRSLNLADTQYF.

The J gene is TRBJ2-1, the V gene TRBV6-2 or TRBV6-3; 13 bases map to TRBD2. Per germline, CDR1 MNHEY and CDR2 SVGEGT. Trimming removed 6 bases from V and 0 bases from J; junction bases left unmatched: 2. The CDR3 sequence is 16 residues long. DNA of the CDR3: TGTGCCAGCAGGGGGACTAGCGGGGCCTCCTACAATGAGCAGTTCTTC. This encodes CASRGTSGASYNEQFF.

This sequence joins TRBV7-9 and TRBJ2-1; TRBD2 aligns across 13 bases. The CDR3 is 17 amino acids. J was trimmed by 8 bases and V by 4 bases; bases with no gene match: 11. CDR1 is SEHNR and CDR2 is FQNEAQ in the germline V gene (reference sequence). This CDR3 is CASSSNLLAGGPYEQFF. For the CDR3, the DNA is TGTGCCAGCAGCTCCAACCTACTAGCGGGGGGGCCGTATGAGCAGTTCTTC.

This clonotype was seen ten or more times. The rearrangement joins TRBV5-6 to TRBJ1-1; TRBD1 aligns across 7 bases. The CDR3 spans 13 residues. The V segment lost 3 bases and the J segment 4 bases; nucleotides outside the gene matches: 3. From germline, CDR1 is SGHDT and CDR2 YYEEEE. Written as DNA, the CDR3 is TGTGCCAGCAGCTCTAGGACAGGCACTGAAGCTTTCTTT. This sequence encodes CASSSRTGTEAFF.

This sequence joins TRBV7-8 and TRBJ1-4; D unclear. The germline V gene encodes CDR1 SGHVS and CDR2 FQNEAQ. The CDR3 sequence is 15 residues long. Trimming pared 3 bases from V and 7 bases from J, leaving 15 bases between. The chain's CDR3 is CASSFGPQIGEKLFF. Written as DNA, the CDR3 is TGTGCCAGCAGCTTCGGGCCGCAAATCGGTGAAAAACTGTTTTTT.

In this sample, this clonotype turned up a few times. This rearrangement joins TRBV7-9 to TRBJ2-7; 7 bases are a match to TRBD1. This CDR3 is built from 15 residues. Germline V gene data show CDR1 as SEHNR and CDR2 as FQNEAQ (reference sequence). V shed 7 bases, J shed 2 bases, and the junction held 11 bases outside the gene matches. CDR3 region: CASKGPGQWTYEQYF. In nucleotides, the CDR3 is TGTGCCAGCAAAGGACCGGGACAGTGGACCTACGAGCAGTACTTC.

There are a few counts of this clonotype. The CDR3 nucleotides read TGCAGTGCTCAAGACATGGCAAGACCTAGCACAGATACGCAGTATTTT. Protein sequence: CSAQDMARPSTDTQYF. This rearrangement joins TRBV20-1 to TRBJ2-3; D remains unclear. The V end was cut by 5 bases, the J end by 0 bases, with 18 bases between. CDR3 length: 16 amino acids. Germline lookup yields CDR1 DFQATT and CDR2 SNEGSKA (reference sequence).

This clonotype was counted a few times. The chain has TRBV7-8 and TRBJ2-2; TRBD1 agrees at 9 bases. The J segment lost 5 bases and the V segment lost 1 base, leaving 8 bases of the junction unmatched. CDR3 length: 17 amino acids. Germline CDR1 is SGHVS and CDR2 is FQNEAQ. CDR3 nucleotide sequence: TGTGCCAGCAGCTTAGAACCGGGACAGGGTGGTACCGGGGAGCTGTTTTTT. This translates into CASSLEPGQGGTGELFF.

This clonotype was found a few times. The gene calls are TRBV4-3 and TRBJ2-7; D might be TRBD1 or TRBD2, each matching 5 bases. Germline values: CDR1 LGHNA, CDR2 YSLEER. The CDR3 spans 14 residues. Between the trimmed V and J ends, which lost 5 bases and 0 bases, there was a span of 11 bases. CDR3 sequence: CASSGTEYSYEQYF. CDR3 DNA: TGCGCCAGCAGCGGGACGGAGTACTCCTACGAGCAGTACTTC.